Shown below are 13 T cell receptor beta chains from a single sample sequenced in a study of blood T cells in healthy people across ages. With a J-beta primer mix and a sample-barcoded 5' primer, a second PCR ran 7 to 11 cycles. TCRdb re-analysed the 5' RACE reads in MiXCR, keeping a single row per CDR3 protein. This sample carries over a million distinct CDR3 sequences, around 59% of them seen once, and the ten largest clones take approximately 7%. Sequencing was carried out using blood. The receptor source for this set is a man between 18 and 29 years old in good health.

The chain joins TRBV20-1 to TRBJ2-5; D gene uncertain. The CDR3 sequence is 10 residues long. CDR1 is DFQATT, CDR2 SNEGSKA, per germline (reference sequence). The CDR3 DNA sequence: TGCAGCGTTGGACCCAATGAGCAGTACTTC. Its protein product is CSVGPNEQYF.

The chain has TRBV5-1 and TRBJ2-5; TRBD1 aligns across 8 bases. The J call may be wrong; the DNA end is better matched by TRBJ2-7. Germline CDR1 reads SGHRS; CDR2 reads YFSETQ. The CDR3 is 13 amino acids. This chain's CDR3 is CASSSVGQGEQYF. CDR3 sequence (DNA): TGCGCCAGCAGCTCTGTCGGACAGGGCGAGCAGTACTTC.

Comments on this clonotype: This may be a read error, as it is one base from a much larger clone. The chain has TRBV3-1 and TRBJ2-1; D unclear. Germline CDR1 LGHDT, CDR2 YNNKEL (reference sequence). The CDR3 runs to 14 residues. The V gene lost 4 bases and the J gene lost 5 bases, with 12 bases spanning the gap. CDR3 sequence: CASSPTPLHNEQFF. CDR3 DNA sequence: TGTGCCAGCAGCCCCACTCCACTCCACAATGAGCAGTTCTTC.

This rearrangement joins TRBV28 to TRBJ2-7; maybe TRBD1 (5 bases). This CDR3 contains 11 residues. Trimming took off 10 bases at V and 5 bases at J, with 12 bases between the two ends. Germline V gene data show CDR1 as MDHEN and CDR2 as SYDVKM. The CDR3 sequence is CATRSRDEQYF. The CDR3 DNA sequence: TGTGCCACGAGAAGCAGGGACGAGCAGTACTTC.

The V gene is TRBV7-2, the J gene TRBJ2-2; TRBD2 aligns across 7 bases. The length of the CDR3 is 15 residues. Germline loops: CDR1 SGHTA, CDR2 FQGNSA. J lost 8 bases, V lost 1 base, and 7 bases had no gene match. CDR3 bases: TGTGCCAGCAGCTTAGAGGGACTAAGACGTGGGGAGCTGTTTTTT. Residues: CASSLEGLRRGELFF.

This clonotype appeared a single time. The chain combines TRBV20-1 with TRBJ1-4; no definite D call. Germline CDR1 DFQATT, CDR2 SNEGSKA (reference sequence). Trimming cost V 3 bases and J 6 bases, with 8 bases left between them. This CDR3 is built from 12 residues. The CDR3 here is CSASRVYEKLFF. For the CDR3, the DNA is TGCAGTGCTAGTAGGGTATATGAAAAACTGTTTTTT.

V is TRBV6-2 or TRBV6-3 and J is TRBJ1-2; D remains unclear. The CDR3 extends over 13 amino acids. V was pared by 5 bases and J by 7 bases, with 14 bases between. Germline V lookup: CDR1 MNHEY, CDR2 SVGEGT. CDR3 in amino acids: CASSLYSARGYTF. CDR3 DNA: TGTGCCAGCAGTCTTTACAGCGCTCGTGGCTACACCTTC.

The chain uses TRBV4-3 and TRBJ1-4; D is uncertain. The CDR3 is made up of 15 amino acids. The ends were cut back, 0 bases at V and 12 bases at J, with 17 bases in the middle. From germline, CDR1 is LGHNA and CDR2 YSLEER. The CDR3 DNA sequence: TGCGCCAGCAGCCAAGATCGAGGGCGGATGGCGGAACTGTTTTTT. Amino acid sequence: CASSQDRGRMAELFF.

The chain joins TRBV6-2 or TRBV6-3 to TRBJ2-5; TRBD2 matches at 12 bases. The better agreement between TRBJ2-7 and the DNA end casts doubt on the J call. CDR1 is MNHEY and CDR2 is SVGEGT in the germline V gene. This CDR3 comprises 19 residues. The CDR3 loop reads CASSSIPGLAGSAVDEQYF. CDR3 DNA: TGTGCCAGCAGTTCGATCCCGGGACTAGCGGGCTCAGCGGTGGACGAGCAGTACTTC.

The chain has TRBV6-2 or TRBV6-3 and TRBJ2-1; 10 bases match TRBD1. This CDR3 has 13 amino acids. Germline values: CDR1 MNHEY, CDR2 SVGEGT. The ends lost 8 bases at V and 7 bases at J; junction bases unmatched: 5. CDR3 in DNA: TGTGCCAGCGGCCGGGACAGGGGTAATGAGCAGTTCTTC. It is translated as CASGRDRGNEQFF.

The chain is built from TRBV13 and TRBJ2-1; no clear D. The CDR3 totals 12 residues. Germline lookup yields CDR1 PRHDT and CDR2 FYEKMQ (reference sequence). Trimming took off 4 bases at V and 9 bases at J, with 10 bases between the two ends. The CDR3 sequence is CASSYPPGEQFF. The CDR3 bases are TGTGCCAGCAGCTACCCTCCCGGTGAGCAGTTCTTC.

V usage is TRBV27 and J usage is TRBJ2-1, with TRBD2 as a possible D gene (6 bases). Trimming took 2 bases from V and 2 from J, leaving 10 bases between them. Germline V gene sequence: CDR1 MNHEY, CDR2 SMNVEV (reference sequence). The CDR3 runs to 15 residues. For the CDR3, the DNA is TGTGCCAGCAGTTTAACGGGGGAGGCCTACAATGAGCAGTTCTTC. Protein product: CASSLTGEAYNEQFF.

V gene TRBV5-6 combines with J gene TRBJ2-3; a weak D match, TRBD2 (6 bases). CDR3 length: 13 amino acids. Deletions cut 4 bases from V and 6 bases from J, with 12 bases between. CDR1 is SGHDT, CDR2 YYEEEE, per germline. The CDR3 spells CASSIREFDTQYF. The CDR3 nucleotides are TGTGCCAGCAGCATCCGGGAGTTCGATACGCAGTATTTT.